Listed here are 22 T cell receptor beta chains from one sample, sequenced in a study of cytomegalovirus exposure and HLA in healthy donors (dated by TCRdb to about 2017). The library relied on the immunoSEQ multiplex PCR assay. For the multiplex PCR, a mixture combining 60 forward primers for TCR Vbeta segments and 13 reverse primers for TCR Jbeta segments was used. This immuneACCESS table, as held by TCRdb, lists in-frame sequences with V and J called but not all clones. Of the missing ones, under half trace to an unresolved V gene in checked studies; the others have no known cause. The sample table shows about 240,000 clones, and 70% to 90% are seen once. The ten largest clones represent roughly 7.4% of the sample. Input material: PBMCs. The receptors originated from a woman aged 55-70 years in good health and CMV-seropositive.

The chain has TRBV12-5 and TRBJ2-3; D is unresolved. Germline CDR1 is LGHNT and CDR2 is FRNRAP. V was cut by 7 bases and J by 4 bases, with 9 bases left in between. The CDR3 consists of 12 residues. The CDR3 bases are TGTGCTAGTGCTCCTTCCCCAGATACGCAGTATTTT. As protein: CASAPSPDTQYF.

This sequence joins TRBV28 and TRBJ1-2, with unresolved D. CDR3 length: 15 amino acids. Per the germline V gene, CDR1 is MDHEN and CDR2 is SYDVKM. Trimming stripped 3 bases from V and 5 bases from J, with 16 bases between. The CDR3 sequence is CASSLDSLGEYGYTF. In DNA form, the CDR3 reads TGTGCCAGCAGTTTGGATTCCCTTGGAGAATATGGCTACACCTTC.

The chain combines TRBV5-1 with TRBJ1-1; 10 bases are shared with TRBD1. This CDR3 contains 15 residues. From germline, CDR1 is SGHRS and CDR2 YFSETQ. V trimming: 4 bases; J trimming: 4 bases; junction bases outside the gene matches: 7. As DNA, the CDR3 is TGCGCCAGCAGCGTAGGGGACAGGGGAGCCACTGAAGCTTTCTTT. It yields the protein CASSVGDRGATEAFF.

The chain joins TRBV4-1 to TRBJ1-6; tentatively, D is TRBD1 (6 bases). CDR1 is MGHRA, CDR2 YSYEKL, per germline. This CDR3 is 16 amino acids long. The V gene lost 4 bases and the J gene lost 5 bases, with 15 bases spanning the gap. The DNA for the CDR3 is TGCGCCAGCAGCCTATCAGGGGCAAACAATAATTCACCCCTCCACTTT. Its protein product is CASSLSGANNNSPLHF.

J is TRBJ2-1 and V is TRBV14, with 7 nucleotides matching TRBD2. V shed 3 bases and J 8 bases; nucleotides not matched to a gene: 10. The CDR3 consists of 15 residues. CDR1 and CDR2 (germline): SGHDN, FVKESK. The CDR3 protein is CASSHQRWEGHEQFF. CDR3 DNA sequence: TGTGCCAGCAGCCACCAGCGGTGGGAGGGCCATGAGCAGTTCTTC. The full variable domain, in which reference TRBV14 and TRBJ2-1 provide the parts outside the CDR3, is EAGVTQFPSHSVIEKGQTVTLRCDPISGHDNLYWYRRVMGKEIKFLLHFVKESKQDESGMPNNRFLAERTGGTYSTLKVQPAELEDSGVYFCASSHQRWEGHEQFFGPGTRLTVL.

The J gene is TRBJ2-5, the V gene TRBV19, with 8 bases identical to TRBD2. J gave up 3 bases and V 5 bases, and 8 bases lay outside the gene matches. Looked up from germline, CDR1 is LNHDA and CDR2 is SQIVND (reference sequence). CDR3 length: 15 amino acids. The chain's CDR3 is CASSPRTSFEETQYF. The CDR3, as DNA: TGTGCCAGTAGTCCCCGGACTAGCTTCGAAGAGACCCAGTACTTC.

This clone was observed a handful of times. The chain combines TRBV6-5 with TRBJ1-2, with D possibly TRBD1 on 6 matching bases. This CDR3 has 15 residues. CDR1 and CDR2 from the germline V gene are MNHEY and SVGAGI. Trimming pared 5 bases from V and 4 bases from J, leaving 17 bases between. This CDR3 reads CASSQRTDRSYGYTF. The CDR3 DNA follows: TGTGCCAGCAGTCAGAGGACAGATCGGTCCTATGGCTACACCTTC.

This clone was seen more than once but under ten times. The V gene is TRBV7-9, the J gene TRBJ1-6, with 10 bases lining up with TRBD1. The CDR3 is 15 amino acids. Trimming at V came to 5 bases and at J to 7 bases, leaving 5 bases not matched to a gene. Germline V lookup: CDR1 SEHNR, CDR2 FQNEAQ (reference sequence). Written as DNA, the CDR3 is TGTGCCAGCAGCCTCCCGGGACAGGGGAATTCACCCCTCCACTTT. Translated: CASSLPGQGNSPLHF.

The chain recombines TRBV23-1 with TRBJ1-2, with a weak D call TRBD1 (6 bases). TRBV23-1 falls under the ORF class, with uncertain function. The CDR3 spans 16 residues. V lost 0 bases to trimming and J lost 3 bases, with 14 bases between them. CDR3 sequence reads: CASSQSPGRGDYGYTF. The CDR3 coding sequence is TGCGCCAGCAGTCAATCCCCAGGCAGGGGAGACTATGGCTACACCTTC.

This chain joins TRBV2 and TRBJ2-1; 11 bases align to TRBD2. The CDR3 length is 13 residues. V lost 4 bases, J lost 8 bases, and 1 base stayed unmatched. The germline V gene has CDR1 SNHLY and CDR2 FYNNEI. Written as DNA, the CDR3 is TGTGCCAGCAGTGGTAGCGGGAGGGATGAGCAGTTCTTC. Residues: CASSGSGRDEQFF.

The rearrangement uses TRBV4-1 and TRBJ2-7; 10 nucleotides line up with TRBD2. CDR1 is MGHRA and CDR2 is YSYEKL in the germline V gene. J lost 1 base, V lost 2 bases, and 2 bases had no gene match. There are 15 residues in the CDR3. The CDR3 bases are TGCGCCAGCAGCCAAATAGCGGGAGGTTCCTACGAGCAGTACTTC. It yields the protein CASSQIAGGSYEQYF.

The sample holds a few counts of this clone. The CDR3 reads CASGTGGRTEAFF. The CDR3 nucleotides are TGTGCTAGTGGCACAGGGGGCAGGACTGAAGCTTTCTTT. This chain joins TRBV12-5 and TRBJ1-1, with 9 nucleotides matching TRBD1. CDR1 and CDR2 (germline): LGHNT, FRNRAP. The J segment lost 5 bases and the V segment lost 6 bases, leaving 4 bases of the junction unmatched. The CDR3 has 13 residues.

J is TRBJ2-2 and V is TRBV7-3; a weak D match, TRBD2 (5 bases). This CDR3 is 13 amino acids long. Trimming left V 5 bases short and J 6 bases short, with 10 bases between. Germline CDR1 SGHTA, CDR2 FQGTGA. This CDR3 reads CASSRGLSGELFF. The CDR3 coding sequence is TGTGCCAGCAGCCGCGGACTCTCCGGGGAGCTGTTTTTT.

The chain employs TRBV7-2 and TRBJ2-1; D possibly corresponds to TRBD1 (7 bases). V was trimmed by 3 bases and J by 4 bases, leaving 13 bases between them. The length of the CDR3 is 15 residues. Germline CDR1 reads SGHTA; CDR2 reads FQGNSA. This CDR3 reads CASSLAGQSYNEQFF. Here the CDR3 DNA reads TGTGCCAGCAGCTTGGCGGGACAGAGTTACAATGAGCAGTTCTTC.

This chain links TRBV25-1 with TRBJ2-3, with 9 positions matching TRBD2. V trimming: 10 bases; J trimming: 6 bases; junction bases outside the gene matches: 14. CDR3 length equals 15 residues. The germline CDR1 and CDR2 sequences are MGHDK and SYGVNS. The CDR3 DNA is TGTGCCACCCTACCTAGCGGGGCCCTCACTGATACGCAGTATTTT. This codes for CATLPSGALTDTQYF.

CDR3 loop: CASSPLGQGAMSGYTF. As DNA, the CDR3 is TGTGCCAGCAGCCCCCTGGGACAGGGGGCGATGAGTGGCTACACCTTC. The rearrangement links TRBV25-1 to TRBJ1-2; the match to TRBD1 covers 12 bases. Germline V gives CDR1 MGHDK, CDR2 SYGVNS. This CDR3 comprises 16 residues. The V segment lost 6 bases and the J segment 7 bases; nucleotides outside the gene matches: 12.

The rearrangement uses TRBV6-5 and TRBJ1-5, with D unclear. The CDR3 covers 16 residues. V gave up 0 bases and J gave up 0 bases, with 9 bases separating them. Germline assignment: CDR1 MNHEY and CDR2 SVGAGI. Here the CDR3 reads CASSYSISHSNQPQHF. The CDR3 DNA follows: TGTGCCAGCAGTTACTCGATTAGCCATAGCAATCAGCCCCAGCATTTT.

As regards this clone: The sample holds other DNA sequences that translate to the same CDR3. The chain employs TRBV19 and TRBJ1-2; D is unresolved. The CDR3 contains 13 residues. Germline values: CDR1 LNHDA, CDR2 SQIVND (reference sequence). Trimming took off 1 base at V and 1 base at J, with 4 bases between the two ends. Here the CDR3 reads CASSIGLNYGYTF. In DNA form, the CDR3 reads TGTGCCAGTAGTATAGGGCTTAACTATGGCTACACCTTC.

J is TRBJ1-3 and V is TRBV4-1; unclear D gene. Germline V gene lookup returns CDR1 MGHRA and CDR2 YSYEKL. Trimming took off 0 bases at V and 1 base at J, with 16 bases between the two ends. This CDR3 spans 18 amino acids. This CDR3 reads CASSQERWAQSSGNTIYF. CDR3 DNA sequence: TGCGCCAGCAGCCAAGAGAGATGGGCGCAGTCTTCTGGAAACACCATATATTTT.

This rearrangement joins TRBV5-5 to TRBJ2-5; 7 bases align to TRBD1. The CDR3 sequence is 16 residues long. Germline loops: CDR1 SGHKS, CDR2 YYEKEE (reference sequence). Trimming at V came to 4 bases and at J to 7 bases, leaving 16 bases not matched to a gene. The DNA for the CDR3 is TGTGCCAGCAGCGTTAGCCCGACAGGGTTCCCACCGACCCAGTACTTC. As protein: CASSVSPTGFPPTQYF.

This chain links TRBV20-1 with TRBJ2-1, with a tentative D call TRBD2 (5 bases). The CDR3 is made up of 11 amino acids. V was shortened by 3 bases and J by 10 bases, with 10 bases between the two germline ends. The V gene's germline CDR1 is DFQATT and CDR2 SNEGSKA (reference sequence). This chain's CDR3 is CSARGAREQFF. CDR3 sequence (DNA): TGCAGTGCTAGGGGAGCCCGAGAGCAGTTCTTC.

The chain couples TRBV4-2 to TRBJ2-6, with D perhaps matching TRBD2 (5 bases). V was shortened by 2 bases and J by 0 bases, with 11 bases between the two germline ends. Germline loops: CDR1 LGHNA, CDR2 YNFKEQ. CDR3 length: 17 amino acids. The CDR3 DNA is TGTGCCAGCAGCCAAAGCGGTGCCGGCTCTGGGGCCAACGTCCTGACTTTC. It encodes CASSQSGAGSGANVLTF.